This is a list of T cell receptor beta chains from one sample in a study of PD-L1 blockade in urothelial cancer. Data came from immunoSEQ multiplex PCR; TCRdb stores just in-frame clones and leaves some out. The sample consists of just under 45,000 clones, 88% of them appearing once. This sample comprised PBMCs, obtained around atezolizumab (anti-PD-L1) treatment. The receptors were sampled from a woman aged 55-69 years with urothelial cancer. The CDR3 runs from the conserved cysteine through the conserved F or W. The order of the fields is D gene, V gene, clone size, J gene, CDR3 DNA, CDR3 protein. The D gene is left open where the match is weak. Expanded clones get a size class; other rows say once, few or many, or leave the size out.

>-|TRBV10-3|once|TRBJ2-7
TGTGCCATCAGTGACAGGGGCTACGAGCAGTACTTC
CAISDRGYEQYF
>TRBD1|TRBV27|-|TRBJ1-2
TGTGCCAGCAGAGGACAGGGGGCCGGGGGCTACACCTTC
CASRGQGAGGYTF
>-|TRBV4-3|-|TRBJ1-2
TGCGCCAGCAGCCAAGGCCAAGGGGAGGAGGGCTACACCTTC
CASSQGQGEEGYTF
>-|TRBV4-1|-|TRBJ2-7
TGCGCCAGCAGCCAAGCAGCGGGCGGCTACGAGCAGTACTTC
CASSQAAGGYEQYF
>-|TRBV7-9|-|TRBJ1-6
TGTGCCAGCAGCTCAACAGTAGGGGTATCACCCCTCCACTTT
CASSSTVGVSPLHF
>-|TRBV25-1|-|TRBJ2-1
TGTGCCAGCAGTGCTTGGGAGTCCCACAATGAGCAGTTCTTC
CASSAWESHNEQFF
>-|TRBV28|-|TRBJ1-4
TGTGCCAGCAGTCAACTAATATTTGCAACTAATGAAAAACTGTTTTTT
CASSQLIFATNEKLFF
>-|TRBV19|-|TRBJ2-7
TGTGCCAGTCCCGACAGTAAGCAGTACTTC
CASPDSKQYF
>-|TRBV7-2|-|TRBJ2-2
TGTGCCAGCAGCTTAGGGCAGGGGATCGGGGAGCTGTTTTTT
CASSLGQGIGELFF
>-|TRBV19|-|TRBJ1-1
TGTGCCAGTAGTATAGGGCCGGAGCCGAACACTGAAGCTTTCTTT
CASSIGPEPNTEAFF
>-|TRBV19|-|TRBJ2-7
TGTGCCAGTAGGCCCACGGGATTGGGCTCCTACGAGCAGTACTTC
CASRPTGLGSYEQYF
>TRBD2|TRBV9|-|TRBJ2-7
TGTGCCAGCAGCGCCCATTCCAGACTAGCGGGCGAGTCCTACGAGCAGTACTTC
CASSAHSRLAGESYEQYF
>TRBD1|TRBV29-1|once|TRBJ2-2
TGCAGCGTTGAACAGGGGGTAACCGGGGAGCTGTTTTTT
CSVEQGVTGELFF
>TRBD1|TRBV18|-|TRBJ2-3
TGTGCCAGCTCACCGCCGACAGGGCATGAAGATACGCAGTATTTT
CASSPPTGHEDTQYF
>TRBD2|TRBV6-1|-|TRBJ2-7
TGTGCCAGCGCCCGTCAGCGGGAATTTTACGAGCAGTACTTC
CASARQREFYEQYF
>TRBD2|TRBV7-3|-|TRBJ2-2
TGTGCCAGCAGCTCGGGACTAGCGGGGGCCCTCGGGGAGCTGTTTTTT
CASSSGLAGALGELFF
>-|TRBV7-2|-|TRBJ2-7
TGTGCCAGCAGCCCGTCGGGGTTTTACGAGCAGTACTTC
CASSPSGFYEQYF
>-|TRBV5-1|-|TRBJ2-5
TGCGCCAGCAGCTTGGTGTCCCCCGGGGAGACCCAGTACTTC
CASSLVSPGETQYF
>TRBD2|TRBV6-5|-|TRBJ2-1
TGTGCCAGCAGTTCAATAGCGGGGAGCTACAATGAGCAGTTCTTC
CASSSIAGSYNEQFF
>-|TRBV29-1|few|TRBJ2-1
TGCAGCGTTGAAGATCTAGGCAGAAAGCAGTTCTTC
CSVEDLGRKQFF
>-|TRBV7-2|-|TRBJ2-3
TGTGCCAGCAGCTTAGGCGGTACCACAGATACGCAGTATTTT
CASSLGGTTDTQYF